This T cell receptor beta chain came from a study of blood T cell repertoires in COVID-19. Study in general: Specimens from acute and convalescent COVID-19 originated in the United States, Italy and Spain. T cells, B-cell-depleted T cells, or PBMCs provided the cDNA or gDNA that served as material.

Categorization into cohorts depended on clinical history that participants reported. This CDR3 has 15 amino acids. V was cut by 1 base and J by 0 bases, with 10 bases left in between. Germline V lookup: CDR1 LGHNA, CDR2 YSLEER. Method: immunoSEQ multiplex PCR; TCRdb's copy keeps in-frame clones and lacks some. This sample has fewer than 350,000 clones, with 75% to 90% found just once. What was sequenced was PBMCs or T cells enriched from blood (not recorded which). The chain joins TRBV4-3 to TRBJ2-7; TRBD1 is a possible D gene (6 bases). This receptor was obtained from a woman aged 40 to 55 who had recovered from COVID-19. The DNA for the CDR3 is TGCGCCAGCAGCCAAGGAGCAGGGGACTCCTACGAGCAGTACTTC. This gives the protein CASSQGAGDSYEQYF.